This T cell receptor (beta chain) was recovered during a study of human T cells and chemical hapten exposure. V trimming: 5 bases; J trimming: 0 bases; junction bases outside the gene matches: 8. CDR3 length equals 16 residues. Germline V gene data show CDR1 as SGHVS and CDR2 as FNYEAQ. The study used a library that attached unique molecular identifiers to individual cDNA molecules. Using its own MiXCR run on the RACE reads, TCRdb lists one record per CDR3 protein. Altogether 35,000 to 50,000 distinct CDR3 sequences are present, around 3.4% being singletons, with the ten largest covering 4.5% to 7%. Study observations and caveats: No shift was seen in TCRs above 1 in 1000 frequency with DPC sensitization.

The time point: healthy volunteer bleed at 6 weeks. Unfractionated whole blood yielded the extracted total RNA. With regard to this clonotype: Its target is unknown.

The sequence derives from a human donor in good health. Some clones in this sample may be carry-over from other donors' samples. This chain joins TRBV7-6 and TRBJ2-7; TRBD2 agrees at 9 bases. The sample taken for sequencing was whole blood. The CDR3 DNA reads TGTGCCAGCAGCGCGCGCCTTAGCGGGAGCTCCTACGAGCAGTACTTC. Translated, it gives CASSARLSGSSYEQYF. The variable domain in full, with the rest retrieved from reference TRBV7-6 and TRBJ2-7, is GAGVSQSPRYKVTKRGQDVALRCDPISGHVSLYWYRQALGQGPEFLTYFNYEAQQDKSGLPNDRFSAERPEGSISTLTIQRTEQRDSAMYRCASSARLSGSSYEQYFGPGTRLTVT.